A single sample gave rise to the 27 T cell receptor beta chains below, sequenced in a study of Ad26.COV2.S vaccination and SARS-CoV-2 variants. Noted treatment: roughly 18 received Ad26.COV2.S at low or high dose, single or two shots; about 5 received placebo; per-sample allocation not given. All samples were drawn on day 63, counting from the first vaccine or placebo injection. Method: immunoSEQ multiplex PCR; TCRdb's copy keeps in-frame clones and lacks some. The data show more than 300,000 clones, 88% seen once. Sequenced here: peripheral blood, sampled in a trial of Ad26.COV2.S vaccine versus placebo. These receptors all stem from a person aged 18-60 years who received the Ad26.COV2.S COVID-19 vaccine or a placebo.

V gene TRBV3-1 (or the pseudogene TRBV3-2) combines with J gene TRBJ1-5, with D possibly being TRBD1 (5 bases). The CDR3 is 17 amino acids. Germline V gene data show CDR1 as LGHDT and CDR2 as YNNKEL (reference sequence). With 2 bases removed from V and 0 bases from J, the gap between germline ends came to 14 bases. The CDR3 nucleotides are TGTGCCAGCAGCCAATCCAGGGCAGACCCTAGCAATCAGCCCCAGCATTTT. Its protein product is CASSQSRADPSNQPQHF.

V and J are TRBV5-1 and TRBJ2-5; 8 positions agree with TRBD1. Looked up from germline, CDR1 is SGHRS and CDR2 is YFSETQ. Trimming took 6 bases from V and 4 from J; bases not matched to a gene: 8. This CDR3 has 14 residues. The CDR3 nucleotides are TGCGCCAGCACCCTGGACAGGGTTAGAGAGACCCAGTACTTC. This gives the protein CASTLDRVRETQYF.

The chain is built from TRBV27 and TRBJ1-1; 8 bases line up with TRBD1. CDR1 is MNHEY and CDR2 is SMNVEV in the germline V gene (reference sequence). V was clipped by 3 bases and J by 1 base; unmatched bases: 7. This CDR3 spans 16 amino acids. The CDR3 DNA sequence: TGTGCCAGCAGTTTCTACCACGGGACAGGGAACACTGAAGCTTTCTTT. Encoded protein: CASSFYHGTGNTEAFF.

This chain links TRBV14 with TRBJ2-7; D perhaps matches TRBD1 (6 bases). Trimming removed 5 bases at V and 3 bases at J, with 11 bases between. This CDR3 has 13 amino acids. Germline loops: CDR1 SGHDN, CDR2 FVKESK. This CDR3 reads CASSEQQGYEQYF. The CDR3 nucleotides read TGTGCCAGCAGCGAACAACAGGGCTACGAGCAGTACTTC.

The DNA of the CDR3 is TGCGCCAGCAGCCTGGAGTCGGGATCCTACGAGCAGTACTTC. The encoded protein is CASSLESGSYEQYF. The chain links TRBV4-3 to TRBJ2-7, with a tentative D call TRBD2 (5 bases). The CDR3 runs to 14 residues. The V gene lost 4 bases and the J gene lost 1 base, with 11 bases spanning the gap. CDR1 and CDR2 from the germline V gene are LGHNA and YSLEER.

The genes are TRBV18 and TRBJ1-1; no firm D call. Germline CDR1 is KGHSH and CDR2 is LQKENI. The CDR3 extends over 11 amino acids. Trimming left V 6 bases short and J 3 bases short, with 5 bases between. This CDR3 is CASSQDTEAFF. The CDR3 coding sequence is TGTGCCAGCTCTCAGGACACTGAAGCTTTCTTT.

This sequence joins TRBV5-5 and TRBJ1-6, with 7 bases fitting TRBD1. Germline V CDR1 and CDR2: SGHKS, YYEKEE (reference sequence). V lost 1 base, J lost 6 bases, and 7 bases stayed unmatched. The CDR3 totals 16 residues. The CDR3 DNA follows: TGTGCCAGCAGCTTGTCACCGGGACAGACTAATTCACCCCTCCACTTT. Translated: CASSLSPGQTNSPLHF.

This sequence joins TRBV6-1 and TRBJ2-7; possible D gene TRBD1, 6 bases. CDR1 is MNHNS and CDR2 is SASEGT in the germline V gene. The CDR3 totals 18 residues. The ends were cut back, 3 bases at V and 7 bases at J, with 28 bases in the middle. CDR3 in amino acids: CASSDSSMQSQKRGEQYF. The CDR3 bases are TGTGCCAGCAGTGATTCAAGCATGCAGAGTCAAAAGAGGGGGGAGCAGTACTTC.

This chain connects TRBV24-1 to TRBJ2-5, with TRBD2 as a possible D gene (5 bases). CDR1 is KGHDR, CDR2 SFDVKD, per germline. The germline V and J ends were trimmed by 9 bases and 5 bases, with 15 bases remaining between them. The CDR3 totals 13 residues. This chain's CDR3 is CATPSWGRETQYF. In nucleotides, the CDR3 is TGTGCCACCCCTAGCTGGGGTAGGGAGACCCAGTACTTC.

The chain carries TRBV2 and TRBJ2-2, with 8 bases identical to TRBD1. The CDR3 is 15 amino acids. Looked up from germline, CDR1 is SNHLY and CDR2 is FYNNEI. With V trimmed by 5 bases and J by 0 bases, 2 bases remained unmatched. For the CDR3, the DNA is TGTGCCAGCAGTCCGGGACAGGCGAACACCGGGGAGCTGTTTTTT. Translating it yields CASSPGQANTGELFF.

This chain links TRBV7-2 with TRBJ2-5; D might be TRBD2 (6 bases). The germline gives CDR1 SGHTA, CDR2 FQGNSA. V was trimmed by 6 bases and J by 7 bases, leaving 24 bases between them. There are 16 residues in the CDR3. The CDR3 nucleotides are TGTGCCAGCAGACCGGACACTTCTCCGAAGCGGGCGACCCAGTACTTC. Translating gives CASRPDTSPKRATQYF.

J is TRBJ2-2 and V is TRBV4-2, with unresolved D. V shed 0 bases and J shed 1 base, with 3 bases lying between them. This CDR3 is built from 14 residues. Germline values: CDR1 LGHNA, CDR2 YNFKEQ. Written as DNA, the CDR3 is TGTGCCAGCAGCCAAGATCGGAACACCGGGGAGCTGTTTTTT. It translates to CASSQDRNTGELFF.

The chain carries TRBV29-1 and TRBJ1-1; D is ambiguous. Trimming left V 2 bases short and J 3 bases short, with 19 bases between. The CDR3 loop spans 16 amino acids. CDR1 and CDR2 (germline): SQVTM, ANQGSEA. CDR3 DNA sequence: TGCAGCGTTGAACCTGAATCGGCCGCTTGGGACACTGAAGCTTTCTTT. Its translation: CSVEPESAAWDTEAFF.

As DNA, the CDR3 is TGTGCCAGCAGTACCGACAGTCTATATGGCTACACCTTC. Protein: CASSTDSLYGYTF. This chain links TRBV6-6 with TRBJ1-2; weak D call: TRBD1 (5 bases). CDR3 length: 13 residues. The germline V and J ends were trimmed by 5 bases and 5 bases, with 12 bases remaining between them. Germline V gives CDR1 MNHNY, CDR2 SVGAGI (reference sequence).

This clone was picked up one time. V and J are TRBV3-1 (or the pseudogene TRBV3-2) and TRBJ1-1; maybe TRBD1 (6 bases). The CDR3 spans 13 residues. CDR1 LGHDT and CDR2 YNNKEL come from the germline V gene (reference sequence). Trimming removed 0 bases from V and 4 bases from J, with 6 bases in between. The CDR3 nucleotides read TGTGCCAGCAGCCAAGACAGGGGCACTGAAGCTTTCTTT. Translated, it gives CASSQDRGTEAFF.

The chain joins TRBV27 to TRBJ1-6; D is ambiguous. Per germline, CDR1 MNHEY and CDR2 SMNVEV (reference sequence). The CDR3 spans 19 residues. Deletions cut 5 bases from V and 8 bases from J, with 28 bases between. The CDR3 spells CASSPKSDARVGVDSPLHF. The CDR3 region has the DNA TGTGCCAGCAGTCCAAAGTCGGACGCTCGGGTTGGCGTGGATTCACCCCTCCACTTT.

This clone has only one observation. This rearrangement joins TRBV27 to TRBJ2-6; D remains unclear. V lost 5 bases to trimming and J lost 2 bases, with 19 bases between them. The CDR3 length is 18 residues. CDR1 and CDR2 (germline): MNHEY, SMNVEV (reference sequence). Here the CDR3 reads CASSRRHMNGAGANVLTF. CDR3 coding DNA: TGTGCCAGCAGTCGCAGGCACATGAACGGCGCTGGGGCCAACGTCCTGACTTTC.

This rearrangement joins TRBV2 to TRBJ2-5; possible D gene TRBD1, 6 bases. The CDR3 covers 10 residues. Germline V lookup: CDR1 SNHLY, CDR2 FYNNEI. The V gene lost 6 bases and the J gene lost 7 bases, with 6 bases spanning the gap. The CDR3 spells CASSRGTQYF. In DNA, the CDR3 is TGTGCCAGCAGCAGGGGGACCCAGTACTTC.

This chain joins TRBV7-9 and TRBJ2-5, with D uncertain. There are 14 residues in the CDR3. The V gene's germline CDR1 is SEHNR and CDR2 FQNEAQ (reference sequence). V was trimmed by 2 bases and J by 1 base, leaving 8 bases between them. The CDR3 DNA is TGTGCCAGCAGCTTATTACTACCCCAAGAGACCCAGTACTTC. Translation gives CASSLLLPQETQYF.

This clone came up once. The chain couples TRBV6-6 to TRBJ1-6, with TRBD1 identical over 7 bases. The germline V gene has CDR1 MNHNY and CDR2 SVGAGI (reference sequence). The CDR3 consists of 16 residues. Unmatched junction bases numbered 6, after V lost 2 bases and J lost 5 bases. The CDR3 DNA reads TGTGCCAGCAGTTACCCGTCGGGACAGAATAATTCACCCCTCCACTTT. It codes for CASSYPSGQNNSPLHF.

This clone appeared a few times. The chain joins TRBV19 to TRBJ2-5; 7 bases are a match to TRBD1. The CDR3 runs to 17 residues. CDR1 and CDR2 (germline): LNHDA, SQIVND (reference sequence). V dropped 0 bases and J dropped 2; count of bases not matched to a gene: 9. In DNA form, the CDR3 reads TGTGCCAGTAGTATAGAGCCCTATTCGACAGGGCAAGAGACCCAGTACTTC. It specifies CASSIEPYSTGQETQYF.

The CDR3 DNA sequence: TGTGCCAGCACCAAGGGGGGTTATGGCTACACCTTC. This codes for CASTKGGYGYTF. V usage is TRBV9 and J usage is TRBJ1-2, with D possibly being TRBD1 (6 bases). The CDR3 spans 12 residues. CDR1 and CDR2 from the germline V gene are SGDLS and YYNGEE. V lost 6 bases, J lost 5 bases, and 11 bases lay in between.

The gene calls are TRBV3-1 (or the pseudogene TRBV3-2) and TRBJ1-3; D uncertain. V was clipped by 2 bases and J by 2 bases, with 7 bases between them. The length of the CDR3 is 14 residues. Per the germline V gene, CDR1 is LGHDT and CDR2 is YNNKEL (reference sequence). As DNA, the CDR3 is TGTGCCAGCAGCCAACGGGAGGCTGGAAACACCATATATTTT. It yields the protein CASSQREAGNTIYF.

V is TRBV7-2 and J is TRBJ1-1; D remains ambiguous. CDR1 and CDR2 from the germline V gene are SGHTA and FQGNSA. The ends were cut back, 0 bases at V and 1 base at J, with 12 bases in the middle. The CDR3 runs to 16 residues. DNA for the CDR3: TGTGCCAGCAGCTTAGCCCCCACAGCTAAGAACACTGAAGCTTTCTTT. Its translation is CASSLAPTAKNTEAFF.

The chain employs TRBV20-1 and TRBJ2-3, with 9 bases identical to TRBD2. This CDR3 has 15 amino acids. V trimming: 3 bases; J trimming: 0 bases; junction bases outside the gene matches: 4. Germline CDR1 DFQATT, CDR2 SNEGSKA (reference sequence). In DNA form, the CDR3 reads TGCAGTGCTAGTCGCGGGGGGGCTAGCACAGATACGCAGTATTTT. Translating it yields CSASRGGASTDTQYF.

The chain combines TRBV9 with TRBJ1-4; unclear D gene. The CDR3 has 16 residues. Germline CDR1 reads SGDLS; CDR2 reads YYNGEE. The ends were cut back, 3 bases at V and 8 bases at J, with 20 bases in the middle. CDR3 bases: TGTGCCAGCAGCGAAGAGGAGGTACGGGTGGGCGAAAAACTGTTTTTT. This translates into CASSEEEVRVGEKLFF.

The chain joins TRBV7-2 to TRBJ1-5; the match to TRBD1 covers 9 bases. Trimming at V came to 4 bases and at J to 6 bases, leaving 4 bases not matched to a gene. This CDR3 is built from 14 residues. Germline loops: CDR1 SGHTA, CDR2 FQGNSA. The CDR3 coding sequence is TGTGCCAGCAGCTACGACAGGGGGATTCAGCCCCAGCATTTT. This codes for CASSYDRGIQPQHF.